Listed below are T cell receptor beta chains from one sample, sequenced in a study of blood T cell repertoires in COVID-19. Clones were sequenced by immunoSEQ multiplex PCR, and TCRdb holds only the in-frame ones, with some missing. The sample includes approximately 360,000 clones, more than 75% of them seen just once. What was sequenced was PBMCs or T cells enriched from blood (not recorded which). Every receptor here comes from a man in his forties in a cohort exposed to, infected with or recovered from COVID-19 (not recorded which). The CDR3 runs from the conserved cysteine through the conserved F or W. Each record gives: J gene, D gene, V gene, clone size, CDR3 DNA, CDR3 protein. A D gene is named only where the DNA matches it firmly. Size tells how often a clone was seen (once, few, many) or the class of an expanded clone, and some rows leave it out.

J gene: TRBJ1-5; D gene: -; V gene: TRBV27; clone size: -; CDR3 DNA: TGTGCCAGCCGTACCGGGGATCAGCCCCAGCATTTT; CDR3 protein: CASRTGDQPQHF
J gene: TRBJ2-7; D gene: TRBD2; V gene: TRBV27; clone size: -; CDR3 DNA: TGTGCCAGCACTTCCCGGGACTACCGCTACGAGCAGTACTTC; CDR3 protein: CASTSRDYRYEQYF
J gene: TRBJ2-3; D gene: -; V gene: TRBV7-9; clone size: -; CDR3 DNA: TGTGCCAGCAGATTGGTAGCCAGCGGGGATACGCAGTATTTT; CDR3 protein: CASRLVASGDTQYF
J gene: TRBJ2-6; D gene: -; V gene: TRBV2; clone size: -; CDR3 DNA: TGTGCCAGCAGTCAGACTAGCTCTGGGGCCAACGTCCTGACTTTC; CDR3 protein: CASSQTSSGANVLTF
J gene: TRBJ1-5; D gene: TRBD1; V gene: TRBV18; clone size: -; CDR3 DNA: TGTGCCAGCTCACCGGGACAGTTTGATCAGCCCCAGCATTTT; CDR3 protein: CASSPGQFDQPQHF
J gene: TRBJ2-4; D gene: TRBD2; V gene: TRBV2; clone size: -; CDR3 DNA: TGTGCCAGCAGTGTGGCGTCAAGCGGGAGGGCCGGAGCCAAAAACATTCAGTACTTC; CDR3 protein: CASSVASSGRAGAKNIQYF
J gene: TRBJ2-7; D gene: -; V gene: TRBV11-2; clone size: -; CDR3 DNA: TGTGCCAGCAGCTTGGGCATTGGCCCCTTAGAGCAGTACTTC; CDR3 protein: CASSLGIGPLEQYF
J gene: TRBJ1-1; D gene: -; V gene: TRBV3-1/TRBV3-2; clone size: -; CDR3 DNA: TGTGCCAGCAGCCAACGGGGGATAGGTGGTGAAGCTTTCTTT; CDR3 protein: CASSQRGIGGEAFF
J gene: TRBJ2-7; D gene: -; V gene: TRBV6-1; clone size: once; CDR3 DNA: TGTGCCAGCATTGAAGGGGGGGTTATCTACGAGCAGTACTTC; CDR3 protein: CASIEGGVIYEQYF
J gene: TRBJ2-1; D gene: -; V gene: TRBV9; clone size: few; CDR3 DNA: TGTGCCAGCAGCGTAGAAATGTGGGCTGATGAGCAGTTCTTC; CDR3 protein: CASSVEMWADEQFF
J gene: TRBJ1-5; D gene: -; V gene: TRBV10-3; clone size: -; CDR3 DNA: TGTGCCATCAGTGTCGGGGAAGGGAATCAGCCCCAGCATTTT; CDR3 protein: CAISVGEGNQPQHF
J gene: TRBJ2-5; D gene: TRBD2; V gene: TRBV19; clone size: -; CDR3 DNA: TGTGCCAGTAGTCCCCTAGCGGGAGCTCGAGAGACCCAGTACTTC; CDR3 protein: CASSPLAGARETQYF
J gene: TRBJ1-3; D gene: -; V gene: TRBV5-8; clone size: -; CDR3 DNA: TGTGCCAGCAGCTTGAGGGGGTACTCTGGAAACACCATATATTTT; CDR3 protein: CASSLRGYSGNTIYF
J gene: TRBJ2-5; D gene: -; V gene: TRBV2; clone size: -; CDR3 DNA: TGTGCCGGAGGGACGGAACAAGAGACCCAGTACTTC; CDR3 protein: CAGGTEQETQYF
J gene: TRBJ2-3; D gene: TRBD1; V gene: TRBV11-2; clone size: -; CDR3 DNA: TGTGCCAGCAGCGCACAGGGACAGATCGCAGATACGCAGTATTTT; CDR3 protein: CASSAQGQIADTQYF
J gene: TRBJ2-5; D gene: -; V gene: TRBV30; clone size: -; CDR3 DNA: TGTGCCTGGAGTGTGGCAGGGGAGACCCAGTACTTC; CDR3 protein: CAWSVAGETQYF
J gene: TRBJ2-7; D gene: TRBD2; V gene: TRBV20-1; clone size: -; CDR3 DNA: TGCAGTGCTAGTGGGACTAGCGGGAGGGCCTCCGAGCAGTACTTC; CDR3 protein: CSASGTSGRASEQYF
J gene: TRBJ1-5; D gene: -; V gene: TRBV28; clone size: -; CDR3 DNA: TGTGCCAGCAGCCTCGAGACAGGCGACAATCAGCCCCAGCATTTT; CDR3 protein: CASSLETGDNQPQHF
J gene: TRBJ1-5; D gene: -; V gene: TRBV19; clone size: -; CDR3 DNA: TGTGCCAGTAAAGTTGAGGGCTTTCCATCGCCCCAGCATTTT; CDR3 protein: CASKVEGFPSPQHF
J gene: TRBJ1-2; D gene: -; V gene: TRBV27; clone size: -; CDR3 DNA: TGTGCCAGCAGTTTAAGAGGTCTGAGCTACACCTTC; CDR3 protein: CASSLRGLSYTF
J gene: TRBJ1-2; D gene: -; V gene: TRBV19; clone size: -; CDR3 DNA: TGTGCCAGTAGTGTGACAGGTGGGGCTAACTATGGCTACACCTTC; CDR3 protein: CASSVTGGANYGYTF
J gene: TRBJ1-5; D gene: -; V gene: TRBV10-2; clone size: -; CDR3 DNA: TGCGCCAGTGCTGAGAGGGTCGGACAGCCCCAGCATTTT; CDR3 protein: CASAERVGQPQHF
J gene: TRBJ2-3; D gene: TRBD2; V gene: TRBV6-1; clone size: -; CDR3 DNA: TGTGCCAGCAGTGACCAGACTAGCGGGAGTTTTACAGATACGCAGTATTTT; CDR3 protein: CASSDQTSGSFTDTQYF
J gene: TRBJ2-4; D gene: -; V gene: TRBV9; clone size: once; CDR3 DNA: TGTGCCAGCAGCGTAGACCTTAACACAGCCAAAAACATTCAGTACTTC; CDR3 protein: CASSVDLNTAKNIQYF
J gene: TRBJ1-1; D gene: -; V gene: TRBV3-1/TRBV3-2; clone size: -; CDR3 DNA: TGTGCCAGCAGCCACGGCAGGTTTGACACTGAAGCTTTCTTT; CDR3 protein: CASSHGRFDTEAFF
J gene: TRBJ2-2; D gene: TRBD1; V gene: TRBV18; clone size: once; CDR3 DNA: TGTGCCAGCTCACCGCCGGGACAGGGATTTGCCGGGGAGCTGTTTTTT; CDR3 protein: CASSPPGQGFAGELFF
J gene: TRBJ1-5; D gene: -; V gene: TRBV6-6; clone size: -; CDR3 DNA: TGTGCCAGCAGAACCGGGGGGCAGCCCCAGCATTTT; CDR3 protein: CASRTGGQPQHF
J gene: TRBJ1-5; D gene: -; V gene: TRBV19; clone size: -; CDR3 DNA: TGTGCCAGTACGGCAGGGGACCTCAATCAGCCCCAGCATTTT; CDR3 protein: CASTAGDLNQPQHF
J gene: TRBJ1-5; D gene: -; V gene: TRBV7-8; clone size: few; CDR3 DNA: TGTGCCAGCAGCTACCTTGCGGGGGGAAATCAGCCCCAGCATTTT; CDR3 protein: CASSYLAGGNQPQHF
J gene: TRBJ2-3; D gene: -; V gene: TRBV28; clone size: once; CDR3 DNA: TGTGCCAGCAGTTTAAAGCGGCGCACAGATACGCAGTATTTT; CDR3 protein: CASSLKRRTDTQYF
J gene: TRBJ1-2; D gene: -; V gene: TRBV2; clone size: -; CDR3 DNA: TGTGCCAGCAGTGCGGGCAGGGAAGTTGGTGGCTACACCTTC; CDR3 protein: CASSAGREVGGYTF
J gene: TRBJ2-7; D gene: TRBD1; V gene: TRBV6-8; clone size: once; CDR3 DNA: TGTGCCAGCAGTTACCGCGAGGGGGCGGCCTACGAGCAGTACTTC; CDR3 protein: CASSYREGAAYEQYF
J gene: TRBJ2-2; D gene: TRBD2; V gene: TRBV7-8; clone size: many; CDR3 DNA: TGTGCCAGCAGCTTCTGGACTAGCGGGACCGGGGAGCTGTTTTTT; CDR3 protein: CASSFWTSGTGELFF
J gene: TRBJ2-2; D gene: TRBD2; V gene: TRBV28; clone size: -; CDR3 DNA: TGTGCCAGCAGCCACCCACCCTCGGGGGGCACCGGGGAGCTGTTTTTT; CDR3 protein: CASSHPPSGGTGELFF
J gene: TRBJ2-1; D gene: -; V gene: TRBV27; clone size: -; CDR3 DNA: TGTGCCAGCAGTTTACGACAGTTAGGGGACAATGAGCAGTTCTTC; CDR3 protein: CASSLRQLGDNEQFF
J gene: TRBJ2-3; D gene: TRBD1; V gene: TRBV10-3; clone size: -; CDR3 DNA: TGTGCCATCAGTCCTGGACAGGAGGAGATCACAGATACGCAGTATTTT; CDR3 protein: CAISPGQEEITDTQYF
J gene: TRBJ2-7; D gene: TRBD2; V gene: TRBV10-2; clone size: -; CDR3 DNA: TGCGCCAGCAGCTATTCGGGACTAGCGGGAGCCGAGCAGTACTTC; CDR3 protein: CASSYSGLAGAEQYF
J gene: TRBJ1-6; D gene: -; V gene: TRBV27; clone size: -; CDR3 DNA: TGTGCCAGCAGTTTATCGAATCGGGAGTCACCCCTCCACTTT; CDR3 protein: CASSLSNRESPLHF
J gene: TRBJ1-6; D gene: -; V gene: TRBV19; clone size: -; CDR3 DNA: TGTGCCATTGGAACAGGGCGGTACAATTCACCCCTCCACTTT; CDR3 protein: CAIGTGRYNSPLHF
J gene: TRBJ1-3; D gene: -; V gene: TRBV7-9; clone size: -; CDR3 DNA: TGTGCCAGCTCGCGGGGTGGAAACACCATATATTTT; CDR3 protein: CASSRGGNTIYF
J gene: TRBJ2-2; D gene: -; V gene: TRBV3-1/TRBV3-2; clone size: -; CDR3 DNA: TGTGCCAGCAGCCAGAGGGACGGGGAGCTGTTTTTT; CDR3 protein: CASSQRDGELFF
J gene: TRBJ2-2; D gene: TRBD2; V gene: TRBV5-1; clone size: -; CDR3 DNA: TGCGCCAACACAACTAGACTAGCGGGAGGGAATAGGGACGGGGAGCTGTTTTTT; CDR3 protein: CANTTRLAGGNRDGELFF
J gene: TRBJ2-7; D gene: -; V gene: TRBV19; clone size: -; CDR3 DNA: TGTGCCAGTAGTATAGGGACACCAGCCTACGAGCAGTACTTC; CDR3 protein: CASSIGTPAYEQYF
J gene: TRBJ2-7; D gene: TRBD2; V gene: TRBV29-1; clone size: -; CDR3 DNA: TGCAGCGTGTCTAGCGGGAGGGTAAACGAGCAGTACTTC; CDR3 protein: CSVSSGRVNEQYF
J gene: TRBJ1-1; D gene: -; V gene: TRBV6-1; clone size: -; CDR3 DNA: TGTGCCAGCAGTGAAATTTTGTTCGCTGAAGCTTTCTTT; CDR3 protein: CASSEILFAEAFF
J gene: TRBJ1-1; D gene: -; V gene: TRBV9; clone size: -; CDR3 DNA: TGTGCCAGCAGCGTGACTCAGGGGAACACTGAAGCTTTCTTT; CDR3 protein: CASSVTQGNTEAFF
J gene: TRBJ1-1; D gene: TRBD1; V gene: TRBV19; clone size: -; CDR3 DNA: TGTGCCAGTAGTATTAACAGGGGCACTGAAGCTTTCTTT; CDR3 protein: CASSINRGTEAFF
J gene: TRBJ1-3; D gene: -; V gene: TRBV6-1; clone size: -; CDR3 DNA: TGTGCCAGCAGTGAAACTCCCGGAAACACCATATATTTT; CDR3 protein: CASSETPGNTIYF
J gene: TRBJ2-1; D gene: TRBD2; V gene: TRBV29-1; clone size: -; CDR3 DNA: TGCAGCGTTGGGGGGAGCGGGAGTGGTAATGAGCAGTTCTTC; CDR3 protein: CSVGGSGSGNEQFF
J gene: TRBJ2-4; D gene: -; V gene: TRBV5-8; clone size: -; CDR3 DNA: TGTGCCAGCAGCTTGGACAGGTGGCCCAAAAACATTCAGTACTTC; CDR3 protein: CASSLDRWPKNIQYF
J gene: TRBJ1-2; D gene: TRBD1; V gene: TRBV28; clone size: few; CDR3 DNA: TGTGCCAGCAGTTCGCGACAGGGGGCAGGCTACACCTTC; CDR3 protein: CASSSRQGAGYTF
J gene: TRBJ1-1; D gene: -; V gene: TRBV3-1/TRBV3-2; clone size: -; CDR3 DNA: TGTGCCAGCAGCCAGGAGGGGCGAACTGAAGCTTTCTTT; CDR3 protein: CASSQEGRTEAFF
J gene: TRBJ1-2; D gene: -; V gene: TRBV18; clone size: -; CDR3 DNA: TGTGCCAGCTCACCTCAAGACAGCCACTATGGCTACACCTTC; CDR3 protein: CASSPQDSHYGYTF
J gene: TRBJ2-1; D gene: TRBD1; V gene: TRBV5-1; clone size: -; CDR3 DNA: TGCGCCAGCAGCTTGGGTCCAGGGGGTGGGCGTGAGCAGTTCTTC; CDR3 protein: CASSLGPGGGREQFF